What follows are 14 T cell receptor beta chains derived from one specimen sequenced in a study of blood T cells in healthy people across ages. PCR was performed a second time for about 6 to 12 cycles using a sample-barcoded 5' primer and a J-beta primer mix. MiXCR, run by TCRdb on the 5' RACE reads, gives a single entry per CDR3 protein. The sample holds 550,000 to 600,000 distinct CDR3 sequences, 47% seen once. The source material was blood. These receptor sequences come from an elderly man in good health.

The chain employs TRBV9 and TRBJ2-5; D not certain. CDR3 length: 13 amino acids. Germline V CDR1 and CDR2: SGDLS, YYNGEE. The germline V and J ends were trimmed by 0 bases and 0 bases, with 3 bases remaining between them. The CDR3 loop is CASSVVDQETQYF. CDR3 coding DNA: TGTGCCAGCAGCGTAGTAGACCAAGAGACCCAGTACTTC.

This clonotype came up many times. This rearrangement joins TRBV6-6 to TRBJ1-5; D call uncertain. V was shortened by 2 bases and J by 6 bases, with 8 bases between the two germline ends. CDR1 MNHNY and CDR2 SVGAGI come from the germline V gene (reference sequence). The CDR3 is 13 amino acids. The CDR3, as DNA: TGTGCCAGCAGTTACGGATGGGGTCAGCCCCAGCATTTT. This codes for CASSYGWGQPQHF.

This sequence joins TRBV7-9 and TRBJ2-3; 7 bases match TRBD1. This CDR3 is built from 15 residues. Germline loops: CDR1 SEHNR, CDR2 FQNEAQ (reference sequence). The ends lost 3 bases at V and 6 bases at J; junction bases unmatched: 9. CDR3 in amino acids: CASSLRRGRVDTQYF. CDR3 sequence (DNA): TGTGCCAGCAGCTTGCGAAGGGGGCGGGTTGATACGCAGTATTTT.

The chain has TRBV7-2 and TRBJ1-2; D is uncertain. The CDR3 is 14 amino acids. Germline V gene lookup returns CDR1 SGHTA and CDR2 FQGNSA. The V end lost 4 bases, the J end lost 0 bases, and 9 bases lay between the germline ends. The DNA for the CDR3 is TGTGCCAGCAGCTCTACGTCAGCTAACTATGGCTACACCTTC. Residues: CASSSTSANYGYTF.

The gene calls are TRBV7-6 and TRBJ2-7, with 7 bases matching TRBD2. The CDR3 spans 14 residues. CDR1 is SGHVS and CDR2 is FNYEAQ in the germline V gene. The junction had 6 bases not matched to a gene; V was cut back by 1 base and J by 6 bases. CDR3 coding DNA: TGTGCCAGCAGCTTAGACCCCTCGGGGGGCGAGCAGTACTTC. Residues: CASSLDPSGGEQYF.

This clonotype was counted a few times. This rearrangement joins TRBV7-2 to TRBJ2-4, with a possible D match to TRBD2 (5 bases). The length of the CDR3 is 17 residues. V shed 1 base and J shed 5 bases, with 18 bases lying between them. Germline CDR1 reads SGHTA; CDR2 reads FQGNSA. CDR3 bases: TGTGCCAGCAGCTTAGGGCCGGCGGGTCTAGTAGAAAACATTCAGTACTTC. Protein product: CASSLGPAGLVENIQYF.

Remarks on this clonotype: A much larger clone lies a single base off, so this may be a read error. The CDR3 DNA reads as TGCAGTGCTAGTGGGGGCCGAGGAGAGACCCAGTACTTC. It is translated as CSASGGRGETQYF. The V gene is TRBV20-1, the J gene TRBJ2-7; possibly TRBD1 for D (6 bases). The end of the DNA aligns better with TRBJ2-5, so the J call may be wrong. CDR1 and CDR2 from the germline V gene are DFQATT and SNEGSKA (reference sequence). This CDR3 contains 13 residues.

This clonotype was recorded a few times. CDR3 sequence (DNA): TGTGCCAGCAGCTCGCGGGTTTACCGGCAGGGCAATGAGCAGTTCTTC. Translation: CASSSRVYRQGNEQFF. This chain uses TRBV7-2 with TRBJ2-1; either TRBD1 or TRBD2 may supply D (5 bases each). Germline V CDR1 and CDR2: SGHTA, FQGNSA. Trimming took 4 bases from V and 6 from J, leaving 19 bases between them. The CDR3 extends over 16 amino acids.

This chain connects TRBV12-5 to TRBJ2-4; D uncertain. In germline, CDR1 is LGHNT, CDR2 FRNRAP. Deletions cut 1 base from V and 6 bases from J, with 13 bases between. The CDR3 extends over 15 amino acids. The CDR3 reads CASGLDNGRRNIQYF. The CDR3 DNA reads TGTGCTAGTGGTTTGGATAACGGCAGGCGAAACATTCAGTACTTC.

This clonotype appeared a few times. The genes are TRBV4-3 and TRBJ1-2; D may be TRBD1 (5 bases). Per germline, CDR1 LGHNA and CDR2 YSLEER. V was trimmed by 4 bases and J by 3 bases, leaving 12 bases between them. The CDR3 is 14 amino acids. The CDR3: CASSPQGDHYGYTF. The CDR3 coding sequence is TGCGCCAGCAGCCCTCAGGGAGATCACTATGGCTACACCTTC.

This clonotype was detected only a few times. The rearrangement links TRBV6-5 to TRBJ2-5; D may be TRBD1 or TRBD2 (6 bases each). CDR3 length: 18 residues. V lost 2 bases, J lost 3 bases, and 22 bases lay in between. Looked up from germline, CDR1 is MNHEY and CDR2 is SVGAGI. Here the CDR3 reads CASSYGGWGPRNEETQYF. In DNA, the CDR3 is TGTGCCAGCAGTTACGGAGGGTGGGGGCCTAGAAATGAAGAGACCCAGTACTTC.

A remark on this clonotype: This may be a read error, as it is one base from a much larger clone. V gene TRBV2 combines with J gene TRBJ2-1; D may be TRBD1 (6 bases). V was shortened by 7 bases and J by 9 bases, with 19 bases between the two germline ends. The CDR3 has 14 amino acids. The V gene's germline CDR1 is SNHLY and CDR2 FYNNEI. The CDR3 loop reads CASNRGRGNFEQFF. CDR3 coding DNA: TGTGCCAGCAACCGGGGCAGGGGTAACTTTGAGCAGTTCTTC. Combining the CDR3 with reference TRBV2 and TRBJ2-1 gives the whole variable domain EPEVTQTPSHQVTQMGQEVILRCVPISNHLYFYWYRQILGQKVEFLVSFYNNEISEKSEIFDDQFSVERPDGSNFTLKIRSTKLEDSAMYFCASNRGRGNFEQFFGPGTRLTVL.

Concerning this clonotype itself: This sequence may be a read error, since a much larger clone differs from it by one base. This chain joins TRBV6-5 and TRBJ2-1; D may be TRBD1 or TRBD2 (5 bases each). This CDR3 spans 14 amino acids. Trimming pared 5 bases from V and 5 bases from J, leaving 13 bases between. The germline V gene encodes CDR1 MNHEY and CDR2 SVGAGI. The DNA of the CDR3 is TGTGCCAGCAGTGACCTTCGAGGGGACAATGAGCAGTTCTTC. Amino acid sequence: CASSDLRGDNEQFF.

This clonotype was found a few times. The rearrangement joins TRBV29-1 to TRBJ2-7; D may be TRBD2 (6 bases). The CDR3 runs to 12 residues. The V gene lost 7 bases and the J gene lost 3 bases, with 13 bases spanning the gap. Looked up from germline, CDR1 is SQVTM and CDR2 is ANQGSEA. CDR3 amino acids: CSGITSYYEQYF. The CDR3 DNA is TGCAGCGGAATCACTAGCTACTACGAGCAGTACTTC.